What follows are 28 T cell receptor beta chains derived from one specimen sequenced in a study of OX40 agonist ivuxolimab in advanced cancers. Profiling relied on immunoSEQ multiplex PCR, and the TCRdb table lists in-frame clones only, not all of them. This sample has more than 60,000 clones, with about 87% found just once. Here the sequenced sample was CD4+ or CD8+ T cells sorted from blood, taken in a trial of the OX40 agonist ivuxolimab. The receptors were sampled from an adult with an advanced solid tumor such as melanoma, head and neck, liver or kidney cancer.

In nucleotides, the CDR3 is TGTGCCAGCAGCCGTCCAGGGGGTTCCGCGAACACCGGGGAGCTGTTTTTT. Protein product: CASSRPGGSANTGELFF. J is TRBJ2-2 and V is TRBV7-3; 7 positions agree with TRBD1. Losses at the gene ends were 5 bases for V and 0 bases for J; bases not matched to a gene: 9. From germline, CDR1 is SGHTA and CDR2 FQGTGA. The CDR3 is 17 amino acids.

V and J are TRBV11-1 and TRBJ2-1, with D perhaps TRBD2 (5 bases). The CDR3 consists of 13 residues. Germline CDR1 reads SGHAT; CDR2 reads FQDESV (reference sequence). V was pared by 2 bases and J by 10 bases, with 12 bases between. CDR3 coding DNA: TGTGCCAGCAGCTTAAGGTGGGGAGACGAGCAGTTCTTC. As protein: CASSLRWGDEQFF.

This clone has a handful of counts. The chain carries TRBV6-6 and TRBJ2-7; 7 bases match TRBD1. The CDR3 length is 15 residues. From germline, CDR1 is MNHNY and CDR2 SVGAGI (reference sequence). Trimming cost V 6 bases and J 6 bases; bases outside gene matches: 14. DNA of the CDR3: TGTGCCAGCAGACGCGCCGGGACAGATGTTTCCGAGCAGTACTTC. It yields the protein CASRRAGTDVSEQYF.

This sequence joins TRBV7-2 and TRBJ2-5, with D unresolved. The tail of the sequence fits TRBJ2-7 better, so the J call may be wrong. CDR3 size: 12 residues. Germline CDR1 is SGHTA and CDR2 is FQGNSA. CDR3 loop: CASSLAVYEQYF. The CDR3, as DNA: TGTGCCAGCAGCTTAGCGGTATACGAGCAGTACTTC.

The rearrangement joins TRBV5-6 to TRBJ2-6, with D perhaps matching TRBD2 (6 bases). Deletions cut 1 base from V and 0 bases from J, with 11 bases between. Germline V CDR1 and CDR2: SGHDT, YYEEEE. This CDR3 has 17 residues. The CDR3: CASSLLGTHSGANVLTF. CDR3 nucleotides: TGTGCCAGCAGCTTGTTGGGGACTCACTCTGGGGCCAACGTCCTGACTTTC.

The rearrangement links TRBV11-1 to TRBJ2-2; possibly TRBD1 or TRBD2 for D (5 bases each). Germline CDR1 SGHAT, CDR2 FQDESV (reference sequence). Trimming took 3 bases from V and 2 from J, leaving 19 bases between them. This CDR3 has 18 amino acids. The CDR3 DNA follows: TGTGCCAGCAGCTTCTGGGACGGCGGACGATCAAACACCGGGGAGCTGTTTTTT. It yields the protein CASSFWDGGRSNTGELFF.

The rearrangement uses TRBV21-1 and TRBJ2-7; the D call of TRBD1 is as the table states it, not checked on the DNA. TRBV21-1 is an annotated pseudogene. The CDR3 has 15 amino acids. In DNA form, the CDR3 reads TGTGCCAGCAGCAAAGAAGTATGGGCTACCCACGAGCAGTACTTC. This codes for CASSKEVWATHEQYF.

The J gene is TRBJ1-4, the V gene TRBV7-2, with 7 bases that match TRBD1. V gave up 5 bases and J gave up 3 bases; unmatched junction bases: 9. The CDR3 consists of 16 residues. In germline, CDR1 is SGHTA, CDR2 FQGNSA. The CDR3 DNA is TGTGCCAGCAGCAGTCAAACAGGGGTATCTAATGAAAAACTGTTTTTT. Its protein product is CASSSQTGVSNEKLFF. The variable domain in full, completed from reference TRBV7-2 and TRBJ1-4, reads GAGVSQSPSNKVTEKGKDVELRCDPISGHTALYWYRQSLGQGLEFLIYFQGNSAPDKSGLPSDRFSAERTGGSVSTLTIQRTQQEDSAVYLCASSSQTGVSNEKLFFGSGTQLSVL.

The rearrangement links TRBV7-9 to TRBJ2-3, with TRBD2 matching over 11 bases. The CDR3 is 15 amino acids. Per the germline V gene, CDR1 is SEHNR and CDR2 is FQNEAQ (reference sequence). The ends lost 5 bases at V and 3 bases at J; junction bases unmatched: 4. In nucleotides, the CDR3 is TGTGCCAGCAGCAGGACTAGCGGGTGGACAGATACGCAGTATTTT. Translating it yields CASSRTSGWTDTQYF.

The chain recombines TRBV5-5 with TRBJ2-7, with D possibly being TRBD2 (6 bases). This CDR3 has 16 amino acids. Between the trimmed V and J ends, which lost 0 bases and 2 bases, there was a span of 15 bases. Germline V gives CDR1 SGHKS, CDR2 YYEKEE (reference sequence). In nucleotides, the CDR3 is TGTGCCAGCAGCTTGGATTGGAATAGCGGTCCCTACGAGCAGTACTTC. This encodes CASSLDWNSGPYEQYF.

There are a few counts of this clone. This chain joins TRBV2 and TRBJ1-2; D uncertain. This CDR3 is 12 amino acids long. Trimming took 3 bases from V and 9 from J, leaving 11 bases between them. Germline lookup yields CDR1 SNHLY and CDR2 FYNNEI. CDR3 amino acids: CASSEVNRSYTF. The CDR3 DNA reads TGTGCCAGCAGTGAGGTAAATCGTAGCTACACCTTC.

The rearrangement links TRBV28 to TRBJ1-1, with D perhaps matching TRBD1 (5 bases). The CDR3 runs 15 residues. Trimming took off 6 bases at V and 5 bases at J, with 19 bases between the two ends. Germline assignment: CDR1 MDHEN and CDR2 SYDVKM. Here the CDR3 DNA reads TGTGCCAGCAGACCCGCCTACGAGGGACTGACTGAAGCTTTCTTT. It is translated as CASRPAYEGLTEAFF. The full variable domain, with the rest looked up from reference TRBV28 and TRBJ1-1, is DVKVTQSSRYLVKRTGEKVFLECVQDMDHENMFWYRQDPGLGLRLIYFSYDVKMKEKGDIPEGYSVSREKKERFSLILESASTNQTSMYLCASRPAYEGLTEAFFGQGTRLTVV.

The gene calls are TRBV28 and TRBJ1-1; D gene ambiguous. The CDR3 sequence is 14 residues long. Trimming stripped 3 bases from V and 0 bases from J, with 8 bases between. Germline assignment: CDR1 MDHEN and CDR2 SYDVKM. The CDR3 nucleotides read TGTGCCAGCAGTTTGGCAACGGTGAACACTGAAGCTTTCTTT. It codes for CASSLATVNTEAFF. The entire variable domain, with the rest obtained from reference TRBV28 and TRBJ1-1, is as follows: DVKVTQSSRYLVKRTGEKVFLECVQDMDHENMFWYRQDPGLGLRLIYFSYDVKMKEKGDIPEGYSVSREKKERFSLILESASTNQTSMYLCASSLATVNTEAFFGQGTRLTVV.

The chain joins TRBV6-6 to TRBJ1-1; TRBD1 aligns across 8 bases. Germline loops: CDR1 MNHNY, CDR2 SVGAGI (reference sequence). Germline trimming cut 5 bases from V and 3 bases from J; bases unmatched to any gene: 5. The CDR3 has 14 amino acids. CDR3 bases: TGTGCCAGCAGTCAACAGGGGGTTTACACTGAAGCTTTCTTT. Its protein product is CASSQQGVYTEAFF.

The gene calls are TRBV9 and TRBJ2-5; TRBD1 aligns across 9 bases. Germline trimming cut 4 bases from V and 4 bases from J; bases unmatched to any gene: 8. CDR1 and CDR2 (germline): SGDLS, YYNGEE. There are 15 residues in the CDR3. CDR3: CASSNRGHSVETQYF. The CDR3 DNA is TGTGCCAGCAGCAACAGGGGGCATTCGGTAGAGACCCAGTACTTC.

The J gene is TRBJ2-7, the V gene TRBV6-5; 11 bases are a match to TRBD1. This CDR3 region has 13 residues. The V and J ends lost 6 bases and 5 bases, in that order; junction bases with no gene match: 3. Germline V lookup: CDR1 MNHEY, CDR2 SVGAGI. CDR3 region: CASRGTGGDEQYF. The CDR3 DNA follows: TGTGCCAGCAGGGGGACAGGGGGAGACGAGCAGTACTTC.

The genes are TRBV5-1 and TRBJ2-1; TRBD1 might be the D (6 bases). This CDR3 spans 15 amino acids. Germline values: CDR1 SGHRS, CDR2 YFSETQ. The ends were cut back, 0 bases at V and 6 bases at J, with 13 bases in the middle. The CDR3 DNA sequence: TGCGCCAGCAGCTTGGGTGCAGGGGAAGGCAATGAGCAGTTCTTC. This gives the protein CASSLGAGEGNEQFF.

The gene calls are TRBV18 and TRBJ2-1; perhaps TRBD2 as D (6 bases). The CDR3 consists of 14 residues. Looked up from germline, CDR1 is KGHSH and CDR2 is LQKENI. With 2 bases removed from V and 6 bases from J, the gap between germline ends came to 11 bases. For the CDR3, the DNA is TGTGCCAGCTCACCAGAGGCGGGGTCCAATGAGCAGTTCTTC. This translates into CASSPEAGSNEQFF.

CDR3 amino acids: CASRDRGNEQYF. The CDR3 region has the DNA TGTGCCAGCCGGGACAGGGGAAACGAGCAGTACTTC. The J gene is TRBJ2-7, the V gene TRBV6-6; TRBD1 matches 10 bases. CDR1 is MNHNY, CDR2 SVGAGI, per germline (reference sequence). Germline trimming cut 8 bases from V and 5 bases from J; bases unmatched to any gene: 3. The CDR3 totals 12 residues.

Here the CDR3 reads CSVQGNSYEQYF. The CDR3 nucleotides read TGCAGCGTTCAGGGAAACTCCTACGAGCAGTACTTC. The rearrangement uses TRBV29-1 and TRBJ2-7, with D possibly being TRBD1 (5 bases). CDR3 length equals 12 residues. The germline V and J ends were trimmed by 5 bases and 0 bases, with 8 bases remaining between them. Germline loops: CDR1 SQVTM, CDR2 ANQGSEA.

The CDR3 DNA is TGTGCCAGCAGTTACTCGACCCTACTAGATGGCTACACCTTC. It translates to CASSYSTLLDGYTF. This rearrangement joins TRBV6-6 to TRBJ1-2; no reliable D call. Germline V CDR1 and CDR2: MNHNY, SVGAGI (reference sequence). The length of the CDR3 is 14 residues. Trimming took 0 bases from V and 6 from J, leaving 11 bases between them.

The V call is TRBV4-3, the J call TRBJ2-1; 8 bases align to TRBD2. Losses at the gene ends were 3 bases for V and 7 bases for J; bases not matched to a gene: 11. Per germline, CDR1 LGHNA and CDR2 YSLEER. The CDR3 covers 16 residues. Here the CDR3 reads CASSQDSGGALNEQFF. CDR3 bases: TGCGCCAGCAGCCAGGACTCGGGGGGGGCACTTAATGAGCAGTTCTTC.

The CDR3 is CASSDRQGQANVLTF. The DNA for the CDR3 is TGTGCCAGCAGTGATAGGCAGGGGCAGGCCAACGTCCTGACTTTC. This rearrangement joins TRBV2 to TRBJ2-6, with a possible D match to TRBD1 (6 bases). Germline V gene lookup returns CDR1 SNHLY and CDR2 FYNNEI. This CDR3 is 15 amino acids long. Trimming took 3 bases from V and 6 from J, leaving 12 bases between them.

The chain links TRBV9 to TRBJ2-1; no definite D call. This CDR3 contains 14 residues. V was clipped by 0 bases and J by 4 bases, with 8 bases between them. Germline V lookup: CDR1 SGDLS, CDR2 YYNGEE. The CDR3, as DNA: TGTGCCAGCAGCGTAGGGGCAGAGTACAATGAGCAGTTCTTC. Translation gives CASSVGAEYNEQFF.

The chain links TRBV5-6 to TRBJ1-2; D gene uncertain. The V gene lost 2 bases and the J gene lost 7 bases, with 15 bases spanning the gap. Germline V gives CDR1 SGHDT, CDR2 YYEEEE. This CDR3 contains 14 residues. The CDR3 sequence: CASSFDFWARGYTF. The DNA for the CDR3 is TGTGCCAGCAGCTTCGATTTTTGGGCCCGTGGCTACACCTTC. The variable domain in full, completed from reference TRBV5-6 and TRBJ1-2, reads DAGVTQSPTHLIKTRGQQVTLRCSPKSGHDTVSWYQQALGQGPQFIFQYYEEEERQRGNFPDRFSGHQFPNYSSELNVNALLLGDSALYLCASSFDFWARGYTFGSGTRLTVV.

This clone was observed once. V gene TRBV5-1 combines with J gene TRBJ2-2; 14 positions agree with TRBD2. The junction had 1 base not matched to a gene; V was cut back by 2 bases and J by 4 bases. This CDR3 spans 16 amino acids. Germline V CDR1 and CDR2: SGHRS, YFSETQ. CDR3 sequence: CASSFGTSGGTGELFF. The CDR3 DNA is TGCGCCAGCAGCTTCGGGACTAGCGGGGGCACCGGGGAGCTGTTTTTT.

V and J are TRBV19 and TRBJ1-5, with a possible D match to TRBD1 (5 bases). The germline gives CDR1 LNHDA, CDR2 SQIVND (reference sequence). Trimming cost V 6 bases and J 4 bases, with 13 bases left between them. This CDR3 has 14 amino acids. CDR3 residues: CASRMGGWNQPQHF. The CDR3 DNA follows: TGTGCCAGTAGGATGGGGGGTTGGAATCAGCCCCAGCATTTT.

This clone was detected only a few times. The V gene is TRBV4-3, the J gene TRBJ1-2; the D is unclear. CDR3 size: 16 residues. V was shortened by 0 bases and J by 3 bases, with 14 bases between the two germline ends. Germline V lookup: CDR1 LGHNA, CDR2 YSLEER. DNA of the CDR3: TGCGCCAGCAGCCAAGAAGCATTGCAGGTGGACTATGGCTACACCTTC. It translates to CASSQEALQVDYGYTF.